These 21 T cell receptor beta chains share one sample of origin, sequenced in a study of shared clonotypes between healthy human individuals. Only in-frame clones appear in the TCRdb table, and some are missing; sequencing was by immunoSEQ multiplex PCR. Here the sample spans 2 million to 3 million clones, 93% being singletons. Sequencing used naive CD4+ T cells from PBMCs. As for subset: CD45RA+ positively selected. The receptors were gathered from a man between 18 and 29 years old in good health. Some clones in this sample may be carry-over from other donors' samples.

The genes are TRBV19 and TRBJ2-5, with D uncertain. The germline V gene encodes CDR1 LNHDA and CDR2 SQIVND (reference sequence). The CDR3 extends over 17 amino acids. V lost 1 base to trimming and J lost 4 bases, with 19 bases between them. CDR3 sequence: CASSIVGPLVRLETQYF. CDR3 DNA: TGTGCCAGTAGTATAGTTGGGCCCCTGGTTCGTCTAGAGACCCAGTACTTC.

This rearrangement joins TRBV5-4 to TRBJ2-7; perhaps TRBD1 as D (5 bases). The CDR3 runs 15 residues. V was clipped by 0 bases and J by 2 bases, with 12 bases between them. CDR1 is SGHNT, CDR2 YYREEE, per germline (reference sequence). CDR3 amino acids: CASSLGARAAYEQYF. The DNA for the CDR3 is TGTGCCAGCAGCTTGGGTGCCAGGGCCGCCTACGAGCAGTACTTC. Full variable domain (remainder filled in from reference TRBV5-4 and TRBJ2-7): ETGVTQSPTHLIKTRGQQVTLRCSSQSGHNTVSWYQQALGQGPQFIFQYYREEENGRGNFPPRFSGLQFPNYSSELNVNALELDDSALYLCASSLGARAAYEQYFGPGTRLTVT.

This clone was seen only once. V usage is TRBV30 and J usage is TRBJ2-1; tentatively, D is TRBD2 (6 bases). Between the trimmed V and J ends, which lost 1 base and 0 bases, there was a span of 10 bases. Germline lookup yields CDR1 GTSNPN and CDR2 SVGIG (reference sequence). CDR3 length equals 15 residues. CDR3 sequence: CAWSGAGYSYNEQFF. For the CDR3, the DNA is TGTGCCTGGAGTGGAGCGGGTTACTCCTACAATGAGCAGTTCTTC. Supplemented by reference TRBV30 and TRBJ2-1, the full variable domain reads SQTIHQWPATLVQPVGSPLSLECTVEGTSNPNLYWYRQAAGRGLQLLFYSVGIGQISSEVPQNLSASRPQDRQFILSSKKLLLSDSGFYLCAWSGAGYSYNEQFFGPGTRLTVL.

The V gene is TRBV7-2, the J gene TRBJ2-3; perhaps D is TRBD1 or TRBD2 (6 bases each). The CDR3 loop spans 16 amino acids. Trimming pared 0 bases from V and 5 bases from J, leaving 15 bases between. Germline CDR1 and CDR2: SGHTA and FQGNSA. DNA of the CDR3: TGTGCCAGCAGCTTAGCGCAAGGGGGGCTCAGAGATACGCAGTATTTT. The encoded protein is CASSLAQGGLRDTQYF.

On this clone itself: Other DNA sequences from this sample encode an identical CDR3 as well. This chain connects TRBV5-1 to TRBJ1-1; D gene ambiguous. This CDR3 is 15 amino acids long. V was shortened by 0 bases and J by 1 base, with 10 bases between the two germline ends. CDR1 is SGHRS, CDR2 YFSETQ, per germline. The CDR3 region has the DNA TGCGCCAGCAGCTTGGATGAGGGCAGGAACACTGAAGCTTTCTTT. Translation gives CASSLDEGRNTEAFF.

V and J are TRBV28 and TRBJ1-1; D is undetermined. This CDR3 contains 14 residues. Germline V gene lookup returns CDR1 MDHEN and CDR2 SYDVKM. Deletions cut 2 bases from V and 10 bases from J, with 17 bases between. The CDR3, as DNA: TGTGCCAGCAGTTTACTATTACGGACGTCGGCAGCTTTCTTT. This codes for CASSLLLRTSAAFF.

J is TRBJ2-1 and V is TRBV19, with TRBD2 identical over 12 bases. The CDR3 runs 15 residues. Germline V gene lookup returns CDR1 LNHDA and CDR2 SQIVND (reference sequence). V shed 4 bases and J 8 bases; nucleotides not matched to a gene: 6. Written as DNA, the CDR3 is TGTGCCAGTAGTACGACTAGCGGGAGAGGCTATGAGCAGTTCTTC. Its translation is CASSTTSGRGYEQFF.

The chain carries TRBV4-1 and TRBJ2-4, with D unclear. CDR1 MGHRA and CDR2 YSYEKL come from the germline V gene. The ends were cut back, 0 bases at V and 7 bases at J, with 1 base in the middle. This CDR3 comprises 11 residues. The CDR3 region has the DNA TGCGCCAGCAGCCAAGAGAACATTCAGTACTTC. The encoded protein is CASSQENIQYF.

About this clone: Other DNA sequences of this sample code for an identical CDR3. V is TRBV11-2 and J is TRBJ1-2; D not certain. The CDR3 has 13 residues. Germline V gene lookup returns CDR1 SGHAT and CDR2 FQNNGV. V shed 3 bases and J shed 3 bases, with 8 bases lying between them. The CDR3 is CASSLGRDYGYTF. The CDR3 bases are TGTGCCAGCAGCTTGGGCCGGGACTATGGCTACACCTTC.

This chain connects TRBV28 to TRBJ1-1; D is uncertain. CDR3 length: 14 amino acids. CDR1 is MDHEN, CDR2 SYDVKM, per germline. V lost 6 bases and J 4 bases, leaving 15 bases between the germline ends. The CDR3 sequence: CASSLYYPATEAFF. The CDR3 bases are TGTGCCAGCAGCCTATACTATCCAGCCACTGAAGCTTTCTTT. Together with reference TRBV28 and TRBJ1-1, the CDR3 gives the full variable domain: DVKVTQSSRYLVKRTGEKVFLECVQDMDHENMFWYRQDPGLGLRLIYFSYDVKMKEKGDIPEGYSVSREKKERFSLILESASTNQTSMYLCASSLYYPATEAFFGQGTRLTVV.

The V and J genes are TRBV5-1 and TRBJ2-3, with 10 bases that match TRBD2. The germline CDR1 and CDR2 sequences are SGHRS and YFSETQ. V lost 4 bases to trimming and J lost 3 bases; unmatched junction nucleotides: 8. The CDR3 contains 16 residues. The CDR3 nucleotides read TGCGCCAGCAGCGAAAGTAGCGGGAGGAGGACAGATACGCAGTATTTT. It translates to CASSESSGRRTDTQYF.

This clone turned up a few times. The CDR3, as DNA: TGTGCCAGCCGACCCAGGTGGAACACTGAAGCTTTCTTT. As protein: CASRPRWNTEAFF. V usage is TRBV6-6 and J usage is TRBJ1-1; D gene unclear. The CDR3 totals 13 residues. CDR1 and CDR2 from the germline V gene are MNHNY and SVGAGI (reference sequence). Trimming removed 8 bases at V and 1 base at J, with 11 bases between.

This chain uses TRBV11-3 with TRBJ2-3; 10 bases fit TRBD2. The CDR3 sequence is 15 residues long. V shed 2 bases, J shed 1 base, and the junction held 0 bases outside the gene matches. CDR1 is SGHNT and CDR2 is YENEEA in the germline V gene. The CDR3 coding sequence is TGTGCCAGCAGCTTAAGCGGGAGGGGCACAGATACGCAGTATTTT. Its protein product is CASSLSGRGTDTQYF.

The chain links TRBV9 to TRBJ1-5; D possibly corresponds to TRBD1 (6 bases). With 2 bases removed from V and 5 bases from J, the gap between germline ends came to 14 bases. This CDR3 spans 15 amino acids. Germline-derived CDR1 and CDR2 are SGDLS and YYNGEE. As DNA, the CDR3 is TGTGCCAGCAGCGTCGGACGGGACATGGATCAGCCCCAGCATTTT. Translating it yields CASSVGRDMDQPQHF.

With respect to this clone: Other DNA variants within this sample encode the same CDR3. The chain joins TRBV27 to TRBJ2-7, with D perhaps TRBD1 or TRBD2 (5 bases each). V dropped 5 bases and J dropped 2 bases, with 13 bases sitting between them. The CDR3 loop spans 14 amino acids. Germline V gives CDR1 MNHEY, CDR2 SMNVEV (reference sequence). The DNA for the CDR3 is TGTGCCAGCAGTCGTCCGGGACCGCCCTACGAGCAGTACTTC. Translated, it gives CASSRPGPPYEQYF.

The chain employs TRBV6-1 and TRBJ2-7; no reliable D call. The CDR3 covers 15 residues. V lost 4 bases and J lost 0, with 13 bases in between. Germline loops: CDR1 MNHNS, CDR2 SASEGT. The CDR3, as DNA: TGTGCCAGCAGTGGAAGGACGGTGCGCTCCTACGAGCAGTACTTC. As protein: CASSGRTVRSYEQYF.

In this sample, this clone turned up a few times. V usage is TRBV30 and J usage is TRBJ1-5, with D possibly being TRBD1 (6 bases). CDR1 and CDR2 (germline): GTSNPN, SVGIG (reference sequence). The CDR3 length is 15 residues. The germline V and J ends were trimmed by 6 bases and 2 bases, with 17 bases remaining between them. The DNA of the CDR3 is TGTGCCTGCCTGATTGTGGGACAAGGCAATCAGCCCCAGCATTTT. It codes for CACLIVGQGNQPQHF. The full variable domain, completed using reference TRBV30 and TRBJ1-5, is SQTIHQWPATLVQPVGSPLSLECTVEGTSNPNLYWYRQAAGRGLQLLFYSVGIGQISSEVPQNLSASRPQDRQFILSSKKLLLSDSGFYLCACLIVGQGNQPQHFGDGTRLSIL.

The chain links TRBV19 to TRBJ2-2; maybe TRBD2 (6 bases). CDR1 is LNHDA and CDR2 is SQIVND in the germline V gene (reference sequence). With 6 bases removed from V and 4 bases from J, the gap between germline ends came to 12 bases. The CDR3 runs 14 residues. In DNA, the CDR3 is TGTGCCAGTAGGCGGCCGGGAGTCACCGGGGAGCTGTTTTTT. Translating it yields CASRRPGVTGELFF. Combining the CDR3 with reference TRBV19 and TRBJ2-2 gives the whole variable domain DGGITQSPKYLFRKEGQNVTLSCEQNLNHDAMYWYRQDPGQGLRLIYYSQIVNDFQKGDIAEGYSVSREKKESFPLTVTSAQKNPTAFYLCASRRPGVTGELFFGEGSRLTVL.

This rearrangement joins TRBV10-2 to TRBJ2-2; 10 bases are shared with TRBD1. The CDR3 totals 16 residues. After removal of 5 bases from V and 6 bases from J, the junction contained 9 bases not matched to a gene. Germline-derived CDR1 and CDR2 are WSHSY and SAAADI. This CDR3 is CASSQERTGGSGELFF. In nucleotides, the CDR3 is TGCGCCAGCAGTCAAGAAAGGACAGGGGGGTCCGGGGAGCTGTTTTTT.

This chain uses TRBV2 with TRBJ1-6; unclear D gene. Trimming removed 5 bases at V and 6 bases at J, with 8 bases between. CDR1 is SNHLY and CDR2 is FYNNEI in the germline V gene. The CDR3 is 13 residues long. CDR3 loop: CASSSQTNSPLHF. CDR3 nucleotide sequence: TGTGCCAGCAGTTCGCAGACTAATTCACCCCTCCACTTT.

V and J are TRBV13 and TRBJ1-5; TRBD1 is a possible D gene (5 bases). The CDR3 length is 17 residues. V lost 0 bases to trimming and J lost 0 bases, with 12 bases between them. The germline V gene encodes CDR1 PRHDT and CDR2 FYEKMQ (reference sequence). The CDR3 DNA is TGTGCCAGCAGCTTAGGGGGACGGAGTAATAGCAATCAGCCCCAGCATTTT. Residues: CASSLGGRSNSNQPQHF.